This TCR beta chain comes out of a study of response to subunit inactivated influenza vaccine. General study findings and limits: Only a handful of new T cells, the authors suggested, are recruited with each seasonal influenza vaccination.

The CDR3 is made up of 15 amino acids. Germline assignment: CDR1 MNHEY and CDR2 SVGEGT. The trim removed 2 bases at V and 4 bases at J, leaving 2 bases unmatched. About this clonotype itself: What it binds is unknown.

From the RT-PCR reads, TCRdb called clonotypes with MiXCR, one entry per CDR3 protein. Of 200,000 to 300,000 distinct CDR3 sequences listed, over 9% are singletons. This sequence joins TRBV6-2 or TRBV6-3 and TRBJ2-2; 9 positions agree with TRBD2. Source: non-naive T cells sorted from PBMCs, taken less than 15 days before vaccination. The receptor was isolated from a man aged 50-60 years who received an inactivated influenza vaccine. The CDR3, as DNA: TGTGCCAGCAGTTACCAGCGGGAGGCCACCGGGGAGCTGTTTTTT. Its protein is CASSYQREATGELFF.